This TCR beta chain was profiled in a study of T-cell reconstitution after alpha-beta-depleted transplantation in children. Unique molecular identifiers were used to barcode this TCRbeta library. One entry per CDR3 protein, called by TCRdb with MiXCR from the PCR reads. In the table there are about 230,000 distinct CDR3 sequences, approximately 9.5% of which are singletons. This clonotype was observed a few times. Sample: PBMCs from the stem cell graft donor, taken from the stem cell graft. The TCR sequence derives from a human donor who donated a stem cell graft to a child with acute lymphoblastic leukemia.

CDR3 region: CASSLRSGGGGNEQFF. CDR3 in DNA: TGTGCCAGCAGTTTACGTTCCGGGGGCGGAGGTAATGAGCAGTTCTTC. The gene calls are TRBV12-3 or TRBV12-4 and TRBJ2-1, with D tentatively TRBD1 or TRBD2 (6 bases each). The CDR3 spans 16 residues. Between the trimmed V and J ends, which lost 2 bases and 7 bases, there was a span of 18 bases.